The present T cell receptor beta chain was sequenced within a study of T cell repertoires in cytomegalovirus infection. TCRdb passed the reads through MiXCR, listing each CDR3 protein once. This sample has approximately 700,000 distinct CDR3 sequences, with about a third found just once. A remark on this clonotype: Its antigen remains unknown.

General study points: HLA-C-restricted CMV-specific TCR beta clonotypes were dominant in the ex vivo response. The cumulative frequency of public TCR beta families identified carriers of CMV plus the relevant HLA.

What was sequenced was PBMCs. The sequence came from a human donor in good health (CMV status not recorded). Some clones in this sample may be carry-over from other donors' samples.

CDR3 sequence reads: CASRTMEGTEAFF. The CDR3 DNA sequence: TGCGCCAGCAGAACCATGGAGGGGACTGAAGCTTTCTTT. The chain links TRBV5-1 to TRBJ1-1; possible D gene TRBD1, 5 bases. Germline CDR1 reads SGHRS; CDR2 reads YFSETQ. The CDR3 sequence is 13 residues long. The ends were cut back, 5 bases at V and 5 bases at J, with 13 bases in the middle. Looking up the rest from reference TRBV5-1 and TRBJ1-1 gives the full variable domain: KAGVTQTPRYLIKTRGQQVTLSCSPISGHRSVSWYQQTPGQGLQFLFEYFSETQRNKGNFPGRFSGRQFSNSRSEMNVSTLELGDSALYLCASRTMEGTEAFFGQGTRLTVV.